A single sample gave rise to the 24 T cell receptor beta chains below, sequenced in a study of spatial heterogeneity in lung cancer. Whole-study findings and limits: Intratumoral expanded alpha and beta TCR counts were found to track tumor mutation counts.

These receptors' targets are unknown. Indicated time point: sample taken at primary tumor resection. TCRdb reanalysed the 5' RACE reads using MiXCR and keeps one entry per CDR3 protein. The table records approximately 4,900 distinct CDR3 sequences, about 28% of them present only once. This sample comprised lung tumor tissue, obtained at surgery. Receptor source: a male donor with early-stage non-small cell lung cancer.

About this clonotype itself: A read error may produce the germline difference seen at one junction end. The V call is TRBV27, the J call TRBJ2-6, with D maybe TRBD1 (5 bases). The CDR3 spans 13 residues. Germline loops: CDR1 MNHEY, CDR2 SMNVEV (reference sequence). The CDR3 is CASRSSGANVLTF. CDR3 bases: TGTGCCAGCAGGAGCTCTGGGGCCAACGTCCTGACTTTT.

This clonotype was detected a few times. V gene TRBV7-2 combines with J gene TRBJ2-1; 10 positions agree with TRBD1. CDR1 is SGHTA, CDR2 FQGNSA, per germline. V lost 6 bases and J lost 7; bases outside the gene matches: 9. This CDR3 is built from 15 residues. CDR3 residues: CASSRQGALVNEQFF. Here the CDR3 DNA reads TGTGCCAGCAGTCGACAGGGGGCCCTAGTAAATGAGCAGTTCTTC.

This chain joins TRBV18 and TRBJ2-7; D may be TRBD2 (6 bases). Germline V gene lookup returns CDR1 KGHSH and CDR2 LQKENI. With 2 bases removed from V and 4 bases from J, the gap between germline ends came to 9 bases. The CDR3 runs to 13 residues. The CDR3 loop is CASSPSAGYEQYF. Here the CDR3 DNA reads TGTGCCAGCTCACCAAGTGCGGGATACGAGCAGTACTTC.

This clonotype was seen a handful of times. At one end, the junction sequence differs from germline, possibly due to a read error. The chain links TRBV2 to TRBJ1-1; maybe TRBD1 (5 bases). The CDR3 loop spans 15 amino acids. The germline CDR1 and CDR2 sequences are SNHLY and FYNNEI. In DNA, the CDR3 is TGTGCCAACAGTGACGTAGGGGAGGGAGGCACTGAAGCTTTCTTT. Its protein is CANSDVGEGGTEAFF.

This clonotype was observed many times. V usage is TRBV21-1 and J usage is TRBJ1-1; the table's D call TRBD1 went unverified against the DNA. TRBV21-1 is a listed pseudogene. CDR3 length equals 16 residues. The CDR3 loop reads CASSKEVEGAWAEAFF. For the CDR3, the DNA is TGTGCCAGCAGCAAAGAGGTTGAGGGGGCGTGGGCTGAAGCTTTCTTT.

As to this clonotype: Its ends do not fully match the called genes, so a read error is possible. The chain uses TRBV5-6 and TRBJ2-1, with a tentative D call TRBD1 (6 bases). The CDR3 has 13 amino acids. Germline-derived CDR1 and CDR2 are SGHDT and YYEEEE. The CDR3 nucleotides are TGTGCCAGCAGCCAGGACAGTTACAGTGAGCAGTTCTTC. Translation gives CASSQDSYSEQFF.

V gene TRBV7-9 combines with J gene TRBJ2-1; 8 positions agree with TRBD1. Trimming cost V 1 base and J 5 bases; bases outside gene matches: 7. This CDR3 region has 16 residues. Germline V gives CDR1 SEHNR, CDR2 FQNEAQ (reference sequence). In nucleotides, the CDR3 is TGTGCCAGCAGCTTAGGGCCCCTGGGACAGGACAATGAGCAGTTCTTC. Translated: CASSLGPLGQDNEQFF. Full variable domain (rest looked up from reference TRBV7-9 and TRBJ2-1): DTGVSQNPRHKITKRGQNVTFRCDPISEHNRLYWYRQTLGQGPEFLTYFQNEAQLEKSRLLSDRFSAERPKGSFSTLEIQRTEQGDSAMYLCASSLGPLGQDNEQFFGPGTRLTVL.

This clonotype is labeled medium-sized. The chain is built from TRBV5-6 and TRBJ2-5; 11 bases map to TRBD2. J was trimmed by 2 bases and V by 0 bases; bases with no gene match: 9. The germline CDR1 and CDR2 sequences are SGHDT and YYEEEE. The CDR3 length is 18 residues. The CDR3 spells CASSLVSSGGPFQETQYF. CDR3 bases: TGTGCCAGCAGCTTGGTGTCTAGCGGGGGGCCCTTTCAAGAGACCCAGTACTTC.

This clonotype is medium-sized (0.01 to 0.1%). Here the CDR3 reads CASQREGGREQFF. The CDR3 DNA sequence: TGTGCCAGTCAGCGCGAAGGGGGCCGTGAGCAGTTCTTC. The chain recombines TRBV19 with TRBJ2-1; 7 nucleotides line up with TRBD1. The CDR3 sequence is 13 residues long. Trimming at V came to 8 bases and at J to 9 bases, leaving 10 bases not matched to a gene. From germline, CDR1 is LNHDA and CDR2 SQIVND (reference sequence).

This clonotype was counted at least ten times. The chain is built from TRBV20-1 and TRBJ1-5, with 7 bases that match TRBD1. J lost 4 bases, V lost 6 bases, and 9 bases had no gene match. Germline V gene sequence: CDR1 DFQATT, CDR2 SNEGSKA (reference sequence). This CDR3 contains 14 residues. The CDR3: CSALTGRGNQPQHF. As DNA, the CDR3 is TGCAGTGCCCTTACGGGCAGGGGGAATCAGCCCCAGCATTTT.

This clonotype rates as medium-sized. The chain links TRBV10-3 to TRBJ1-3; D might be TRBD1 (5 bases). This CDR3 has 14 amino acids. The germline CDR1 and CDR2 sequences are ENHRY and SYGVKD. V was clipped by 8 bases and J by 1 base, with 12 bases between them. The CDR3 nucleotides read TGTGCCATCGCTCTTGGGGGGTCTGGAAACACCATATATTTT. Its protein is CAIALGGSGNTIYF.

This clonotype has only a few counts. The V call is TRBV14, the J call TRBJ2-2; the D is unclear. This CDR3 spans 16 amino acids. The V end lost 0 bases, the J end lost 3 bases, and 11 bases lay between the germline ends. Germline CDR1 SGHDN, CDR2 FVKESK. The CDR3 DNA follows: TGTGCCAGCAGCCAAGAAATGCAGATCTACACCGGGGAGCTGTTTTTT. Its protein product is CASSQEMQIYTGELFF.

CDR3 sequence (DNA): TGCGCCAGCGGTGCAGGCTACTACCCTGCGTCTGGGGCCAACGTCCTGACTTTC. Translation gives CASGAGYYPASGANVLTF. The chain couples TRBV5-1 to TRBJ2-6, with D hard to call. Germline V CDR1 and CDR2: SGHRS, YFSETQ. This CDR3 has 18 amino acids. Trimming pared 7 bases from V and 1 base from J, leaving 21 bases between.

The V and J genes are TRBV6-5 and TRBJ2-1; D possibly corresponds to TRBD2 (6 bases). The germline V gene has CDR1 MNHEY and CDR2 SVGAGI. The V and J ends lost 0 bases and 7 bases respectively, with 16 bases between them. The CDR3 is 16 amino acids. The CDR3 coding sequence is TGTGCCAGCAGTTACTCGGGCGCGGGGCTAGGGAATGAGCAGTTCTTC. It yields the protein CASSYSGAGLGNEQFF.

This rearrangement joins TRBV20-1 to TRBJ2-7; a possible D gene is TRBD1 (6 bases). Germline V gene sequence: CDR1 DFQATT, CDR2 SNEGSKA (reference sequence). V was clipped by 3 bases and J by 7 bases, with 10 bases between them. The CDR3 loop spans 11 amino acids. The CDR3 is CSARWGLEQYF. The CDR3 DNA sequence: TGCAGTGCTAGGTGGGGGCTAGAGCAGTACTTC.

This chain connects TRBV7-6 to TRBJ2-1; D is possibly TRBD2 (5 bases). Between the trimmed V and J ends, which lost 0 bases and 2 bases, there was a span of 14 bases. Germline V gene data show CDR1 as SGHVS and CDR2 as FNYEAQ. This CDR3 contains 17 residues. The CDR3 bases are TGTGCCAGCAGCTTAGCGACCAGCGGAATCGCCTACAATGAGCAGTTCTTC. Protein product: CASSLATSGIAYNEQFF.

V usage is TRBV9 and J usage is TRBJ1-3; D might be TRBD1 (5 bases). Germline V gene data show CDR1 as SGDLS and CDR2 as YYNGEE. This CDR3 is built from 14 residues. Trimming left V 3 bases short and J 4 bases short, with 11 bases between. The CDR3 region has the DNA TGTGCCAGCAGCGGACAGATAGCCGGAAACACCATATATTTT. It is translated as CASSGQIAGNTIYF.

This clonotype has just one count. A read error may be the cause here, since a much bigger clone is one base away. This sequence joins TRBV9 and TRBJ2-2; TRBD2 is a possible D gene (5 bases). Germline V CDR1 and CDR2: SGDLS, YYNGEE. CDR3 length: 14 residues. CDR3: CASSPSPSTGEQFF. CDR3 DNA sequence: TGTGCCAGCAGTCCATCACCGAGCACCGGGGAGCAGTTTTTT.

By share of the sample, this clonotype is medium-sized. V usage is TRBV20-1 and J usage is TRBJ1-2, with D perhaps TRBD1 (5 bases). The length of the CDR3 is 13 residues. Germline lookup yields CDR1 DFQATT and CDR2 SNEGSKA (reference sequence). V gave up 6 bases and J gave up 5 bases, with 16 bases separating them. The CDR3 DNA is TGCAGTGCCCCAAGGCAGGGATATTATGGCTACACCTTC. It encodes CSAPRQGYYGYTF.

By its share, this clonotype is medium-sized (0.01 to 0.1%). The chain recombines TRBV10-3 with TRBJ2-3; D might be TRBD2 (7 bases). Trimming took off 2 bases at V and 6 bases at J, with 24 bases between the two ends. The CDR3 has 18 amino acids. Germline V CDR1 and CDR2: ENHRY, SYGVKD. The CDR3 sequence: CAISETSLRGGTLDTQYF. The CDR3 DNA reads TGTGCCATCAGTGAGACCTCACTTAGGGGGGGAACTTTGGATACGCAGTATTTT.

In this sample, this clonotype is medium-sized (0.01 to 0.1%). The chain couples TRBV27 to TRBJ2-7; TRBD1 aligns across 7 bases. Germline lookup yields CDR1 MNHEY and CDR2 SMNVEV (reference sequence). Losses at the gene ends were 7 bases for V and 4 bases for J; bases not matched to a gene: 16. This CDR3 region has 16 residues. This chain's CDR3 is CASIFPYRDSEYEQYF. The CDR3 coding sequence is TGTGCCAGCATCTTCCCCTACCGGGACAGCGAATACGAGCAGTACTTC.

For the CDR3, the DNA is TGTGCCAGCAGTTTTGGAGGGGTCGCCACAGATACGCAGTATTTT. Its translation: CASSFGGVATDTQYF. The V gene is TRBV27, the J gene TRBJ2-3; tentative D call: TRBD2 (6 bases). The V gene's germline CDR1 is MNHEY and CDR2 SMNVEV (reference sequence). This CDR3 spans 15 amino acids. The V end was cut by 3 bases, the J end by 2 bases, with 12 bases between.

This clonotype was observed a handful of times. V is TRBV10-3 and J is TRBJ1-2; no firm D call. The CDR3 sequence is 12 residues long. CDR1 is ENHRY and CDR2 is SYGVKD in the germline V gene. Trimming shortened V by 10 bases and J by 8 bases, and 17 bases separated the two germline ends. The CDR3 spells CATRTESFGYTF. The DNA of the CDR3 is TGTGCCACCCGGACGGAGTCGTTCGGCTACACCTTC.

This clonotype was counted at least ten times. This sequence joins TRBV28 and TRBJ2-7; TRBD1 might be the D (6 bases). This CDR3 is 14 amino acids long. V lost 2 bases, J lost 2 bases, and 10 bases lay in between. Looked up from germline, CDR1 is MDHEN and CDR2 is SYDVKM. CDR3 sequence reads: CASSLPRTAYEQYF. The CDR3 DNA reads TGTGCCAGCAGTTTACCCCGGACAGCCTACGAGCAGTACTTC.